This T cell receptor beta chain was sequenced in a study of Graves' ophthalmopathy and Graves' hyperthyroidism. Study-wide findings and caveats: The model forecast ophthalmopathy progression, reaching 70.59% sensitivity and less than 75% specificity.

Losses at the gene ends were 8 bases for V and 10 bases for J; bases not matched to a gene: 17. Germline V gives CDR1 SNHLY, CDR2 FYNNEI. The CDR3 extends over 16 amino acids. Stable hyperthyroidism was defined by absence of ophthalmopathy within 18 months of follow-up. Lactation, pregnancy, uncontrolled infections and other autoimmune diseases were all grounds for excluding patients. The diagnosis combined clinical symptoms, thyroxine, TRAb, thyroid ultrasound and orbital computed tomography scans. RNA transcripts served as template for amplifying TCR beta CDR3 sequences. Second-round multiplex PCR came after first-round RT-PCR with HTBI primers. One entry per CDR3 protein results from TCRdb running MiXCR on the multiplex PCR reads. This sample carries 680,000 or so distinct CDR3 sequences, approximately 21% of them seen once, and the ten largest clones take about 6.6%. For this clonotype: Its matching antigen is unknown.

This chain joins TRBV2 and TRBJ1-6, with 7 bases matching TRBD1. The sequencing input was peripheral blood. This sequence was found in a woman between 18 and 30 years old with stable Graves' hyperthyroidism. Some clones in this sample may be carry-over from other donors' samples. The CDR3 is CASWDSVYFRRSPLHF. The CDR3 nucleotides read TGTGCCAGCTGGGACAGCGTATATTTCCGTCGATCACCCCTCCACTTT. Using reference TRBV2 and TRBJ1-6 for the parts outside the CDR3, the full variable domain is EPEVTQTPSHQVTQMGQEVILRCVPISNHLYFYWYRQILGQKVEFLVSFYNNEISEKSEIFDDQFSVERPDGSNFTLKIRSTKLEDSAMYFCASWDSVYFRRSPLHFGNGTRLTVT.